The 28 T cell receptor beta chains given below trace back to one sample, sequenced in a study of monozygotic twins with inflammatory bowel disease. Reprocessing the 5' RACE reads, TCRdb reports a single entry for every CDR3 protein and omits DNA. The sample totals more than 350,000 distinct CDR3 sequences. The sequencing input was blood. The source of these receptors is a human donor with ulcerative colitis or Crohn's disease, or a healthy co-twin of an affected twin (not recorded which).

This chain connects TRBV2 to TRBJ1-2; checking the TCRdb D call of TRBD1 is not possible without DNA. From germline, CDR1 is SNHLY and CDR2 FYNNEI. The CDR3 is 13 residues long. The CDR3 region is CASRQAENYGYTF.

The gene calls are TRBV5-1 and TRBJ2-5; TCRdb's D call of TRBD2 is untestable without DNA. The CDR3 covers 15 residues. Germline CDR1 SGHRS, CDR2 YFSETQ. CDR3 loop: CASSSHRGGKETQYF.

The chain is built from TRBV9 and TRBJ1-2; checking the TCRdb D call of TRBD1 is not possible without DNA. The CDR3 is 12 residues long. Germline CDR1 reads SGDLS; CDR2 reads YYNGEE. The CDR3 loop is CASSEDSFGYTF.

The rearrangement links TRBV30 to TRBJ2-2. This CDR3 contains 12 residues. Germline CDR1 is GTSNPN and CDR2 is SVGIG (reference sequence). CDR3 loop: CAWRLYTGELFF.

V is TRBV2 and J is TRBJ2-3. The CDR3 spans 13 residues. Germline V lookup: CDR1 SNHLY, CDR2 FYNNEI. The CDR3 region is CASRPQLTDTQYF.

The rearrangement links TRBV20-1 to TRBJ2-1; as DNA is missing, the TRBD2 call by TCRdb cannot be tested. The germline gives CDR1 DFQATT, CDR2 SNEGSKA (reference sequence). The CDR3 runs 14 residues. The CDR3 spells CSARGQREGVGQFF.

This chain connects TRBV18 to TRBJ1-5; the D gene TCRdb calls, TRBD1, cannot be checked with no DNA. The germline gives CDR1 KGHSH, CDR2 LQKENI. The CDR3 has 15 amino acids. The CDR3 loop is CASSPGQGFGQPQHF.

The chain links TRBV7-2 to TRBJ1-5; TCRdb's assignment of TRBD1 cannot be checked, as there is no DNA. The CDR3 consists of 13 residues. Per germline, CDR1 SGHTA and CDR2 FQGNSA. The CDR3 is CASSLEQGQPQHF.

The CDR3 sequence: CASSSPGQGRYEQYF. The rearrangement uses TRBV6-5 and TRBJ2-7; no DNA is available, so the TRBD1 call from TCRdb remains unchecked. This CDR3 comprises 15 residues. Germline V gene data show CDR1 as MNHEY and CDR2 as SVGAGI.

The chain uses TRBV18 and TRBJ2-2; without DNA, the TCRdb call of TRBD1 cannot be checked. Germline CDR1 is KGHSH and CDR2 is LQKENI. This CDR3 spans 15 amino acids. CDR3 protein: CASSLDSTNTGELFF. The variable domain in full, with the rest retrieved from reference TRBV18 and TRBJ2-2, is NAGVMQNPRHLVRRRGQEARLRCSPMKGHSHVYWYRQLPEEGLKFMVYLQKENIIDESGMPKERFSAEFPKEGPSILRIQQVVRGDSAAYFCASSLDSTNTGELFFGEGSRLTVL.

V is TRBV2 and J is TRBJ1-2; absent DNA, TCRdb's TRBD1 call cannot be checked. CDR1 SNHLY and CDR2 FYNNEI come from the germline V gene. The CDR3 has 15 amino acids. CDR3 amino acids: CASSLNRGLGYGYTF.

The rearrangement links TRBV29-1 to TRBJ1-1; TCRdb's D call of TRBD1 is untestable without DNA. Per germline, CDR1 SQVTM and CDR2 ANQGSEA. CDR3 length equals 14 residues. This CDR3 reads CSVRSRQSNTEAFF.

The chain carries TRBV19 and TRBJ1-1. Germline lookup yields CDR1 LNHDA and CDR2 SQIVND (reference sequence). The CDR3 contains 13 residues. The CDR3 loop reads CASSIGDSPTAFF.

V gene TRBV7-2 combines with J gene TRBJ1-2. This CDR3 is built from 14 residues. CDR1 SGHTA and CDR2 FQGNSA come from the germline V gene. Here the CDR3 reads CASSLAGPTGGYTF.

This chain links TRBV3-1 with TRBJ2-1; TCRdb designates TRBD2, a call that cannot be tested without DNA. The CDR3 loop spans 15 amino acids. Germline V gene lookup returns CDR1 LGHDT and CDR2 YNNKEL (reference sequence). The CDR3 loop reads CASSQASGNGNEQFF.

V and J are TRBV12-3 or TRBV12-4 and TRBJ2-1; TCRdb calls TRBD1, which cannot be checked without DNA. The length of the CDR3 is 16 residues. The CDR3 protein is CASSPFGTSSYNEQFF.

This chain uses TRBV7-6 with TRBJ2-4; TCRdb calls TRBD1, which cannot be checked without DNA. CDR1 SGHVS and CDR2 FNYEAQ come from the germline V gene. The CDR3 is 13 amino acids. The CDR3 loop is CASSIRQGDIQYF.

This chain links TRBV6-1 with TRBJ1-1. The CDR3 runs 14 residues. CDR1 and CDR2 (germline): MNHNS, SASEGT. The CDR3 loop reads CASSENFGGTEAFF.

This chain uses TRBV14 with TRBJ1-5; checking the TCRdb D call of TRBD1 is not possible without DNA. This CDR3 spans 14 amino acids. The germline CDR1 and CDR2 sequences are SGHDN and FVKESK. The CDR3 reads CAPGRQLDNQPQHF.

The chain has TRBV27 and TRBJ1-5; as DNA is missing, the TRBD1 call by TCRdb cannot be tested. This CDR3 has 15 amino acids. Germline values: CDR1 MNHEY, CDR2 SMNVEV (reference sequence). The CDR3 spells CASSLGTVPPGAQHF.

The chain recombines TRBV4-2 with TRBJ2-7; TCRdb calls TRBD1, which cannot be checked without DNA. The V gene's germline CDR1 is LGHNA and CDR2 YNFKEQ. This CDR3 region has 15 residues. The CDR3 sequence is CASSQDKGLPCGQYF.

The gene calls are TRBV5-8 and TRBJ2-1; TCRdb selects TRBD1, and the lack of DNA leaves this call unchecked. Germline V CDR1 and CDR2: SGHTS, YDEGEE. CDR3 size: 16 residues. The CDR3 is CASSLGRQGFKREQFF.

This chain connects TRBV12-3 or TRBV12-4 to TRBJ1-1. This CDR3 has 13 amino acids. The CDR3: CASSFSQGTEAFF.

The chain joins TRBV28 to TRBJ1-2; TCRdb selects TRBD1, and the lack of DNA leaves this call unchecked. The CDR3 is 17 residues long. Germline V gene lookup returns CDR1 MDHEN and CDR2 SYDVKM. CDR3 protein: CASSLLPGQGENYGYTF.

The chain joins TRBV12-3 or TRBV12-4 to TRBJ1-6; TCRdb's D gene call, TRBD1, goes unchecked for lack of DNA. The CDR3 is 17 amino acids. CDR3 residues: CASSLWGGEGIISPLHF.

The V and J genes are TRBV3-1 and TRBJ1-3. CDR3 length equals 14 residues. Germline V lookup: CDR1 LGHDT, CDR2 YNNKEL (reference sequence). The CDR3 region is CASSPRANSYTIYF.

This chain links TRBV7-8 with TRBJ2-7. Germline V lookup: CDR1 SGHVS, CDR2 FQNEAQ. This CDR3 region has 12 residues. Here the CDR3 reads CASRSISYEQYF.

V usage is TRBV6-2 or TRBV6-3 and J usage is TRBJ2-7; the TRBD2 assignment by TCRdb is unverifiable without DNA. Germline-derived CDR1 and CDR2 are MNHEY and SVGEGT. The CDR3 covers 16 residues. CDR3 residues: CASSYSGTSSSYEQYF.